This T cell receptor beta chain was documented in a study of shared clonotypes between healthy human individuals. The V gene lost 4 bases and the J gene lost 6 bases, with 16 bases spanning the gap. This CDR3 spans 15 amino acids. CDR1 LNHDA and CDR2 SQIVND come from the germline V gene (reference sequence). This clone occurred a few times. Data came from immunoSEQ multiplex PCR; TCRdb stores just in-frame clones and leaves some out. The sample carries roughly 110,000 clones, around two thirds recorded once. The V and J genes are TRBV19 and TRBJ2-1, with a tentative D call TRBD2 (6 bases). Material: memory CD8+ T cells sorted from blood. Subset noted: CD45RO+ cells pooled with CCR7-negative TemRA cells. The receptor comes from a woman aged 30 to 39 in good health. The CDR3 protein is CASSTVLAGSNEQFF. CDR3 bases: TGTGCCAGTAGTACCGTACTAGCTGGGTCCAATGAGCAGTTCTTC.